Listed below are T cell receptor beta chains from one sample, sequenced in a study of OX40 agonist ivuxolimab in advanced cancers. Generated by immunoSEQ multiplex PCR, the TCRdb table keeps only in-frame clones and is missing some. The table has 52,000 or so clones, 83% seen once; the top ten hold about 3%. Sample: CD4+ or CD8+ T cells sorted from blood, taken in a trial of the OX40 agonist ivuxolimab. The receptors shown here come from an adult with an advanced solid tumor such as melanoma, head and neck, liver or kidney cancer. Each CDR3 is given with its conserved first and last residue. The D gene is left open where the match is weak. The size entry is marked missing in some rows and otherwise reads once, few, many or a size class.

abundance,d_gene,v_gene,j_gene,CDR3aa,CDR3nt
NA,NA,TRBV6-5,TRBJ2-3,CASSYRALGTDTQYF,TGTGCCAGCAGTTACAGGGCGCTGGGCACAGATACGCAGTATTTT
NA,NA,TRBV18,TRBJ1-2,CASSPALRASNYGYTF,TGTGCCAGCTCACCGGCCCTACGGGCTTCTAACTATGGCTACACCTTC
NA,NA,TRBV1,TRBJ2-7,CTSSQGGQGHYEQYF,TGCACCAGCAGCCAGGGCGGACAGGGACACTACGAGCAGTACTTC
NA,TRBD2,TRBV6-6,TRBJ2-3,CATATSGASATQYF,TGTGCCACCGCTACTAGCGGGGCCTCGGCTACGCAGTATTTT
NA,NA,TRBV7-2,TRBJ1-1,CASSLETSHSAEAFF,TGTGCCAGCAGCTTGGAGACCTCCCACTCGGCTGAAGCTTTCTTT
NA,NA,TRBV9,TRBJ2-3,CASSVQGGPWDTQYF,TGTGCCAGCAGCGTACAAGGGGGGCCCTGGGATACGCAGTATTTT
NA,NA,TRBV7-2,TRBJ1-3,CASSLAGLSGNTIYF,TGTGCCAGCAGCTTAGCAGGCCTCTCTGGAAACACCATATATTTT
once,NA,TRBV9,TRBJ1-6,CASSRRGYDSPLHF,TGTGCCAGCAGCCGGCGAGGATATGATTCACCCCTCCACTTT
NA,NA,TRBV2,TRBJ1-5,CASSYSRGSGQPQHF,TGTGCCAGCAGTTACTCAAGAGGGTCCGGACAGCCCCAGCATTTT
NA,NA,TRBV4-3,TRBJ1-3,CASSQVWAGRGNTIYF,TGCGCCAGCAGCCAAGTTTGGGCAGGGCGGGGAAACACCATATATTTT
once,TRBD1,TRBV9,TRBJ2-7,CASSLLPTGVSDEQYF,TGTGCCAGCAGCTTACTTCCGACAGGGGTAAGCGACGAGCAGTACTTC
NA,TRBD1,TRBV10-3,TRBJ2-1,CAIKGQGSYNEQFF,TGTGCCATCAAGGGACAGGGATCGTACAATGAGCAGTTCTTC
NA,NA,TRBV7-3,TRBJ1-1,CASSIEIDREAFF,TGTGCCAGCAGCATAGAGATCGACAGGGAAGCTTTCTTT
NA,TRBD1,TRBV5-4,TRBJ2-7,CASGWDRAYEQYF,TGTGCCAGCGGTTGGGACAGAGCCTACGAGCAGTACTTC
once,TRBD2,TRBV25-1,TRBJ2-5,CASSVAGGQETQYF,TGTGCCAGCAGTGTAGCGGGGGGGCAAGAGACCCAGTACTTC
NA,NA,TRBV14,TRBJ2-7,CASSQPKPDGTPYEQYF,TGTGCCAGCAGCCAACCCAAGCCGGACGGGACTCCCTACGAGCAGTACTTC
NA,NA,TRBV19,TRBJ1-4,CATATGGEGTNEKLFF,TGTGCCACCGCGACCGGGGGAGAGGGAACTAATGAAAAACTGTTTTTT
NA,NA,TRBV28,TRBJ2-2,CASSFGGLHTGELFF,TGTGCCAGCAGTTTTGGGGGTCTCCACACCGGGGAGCTGTTTTTT
NA,NA,TRBV4-1,TRBJ2-3,CASSRRDTSSTDTQYF,TGCGCCAGCAGCCGAAGGGACACTTCTAGCACAGATACGCAGTATTTT
NA,NA,TRBV29-1,TRBJ1-1,CSVNIMNTEAFF,TGCAGCGTTAATATCATGAACACTGAAGCTTTCTTT
NA,NA,TRBV28,TRBJ1-6,CASTPPQQGGNSPLHF,TGTGCCAGCACCCCCCCCCAGCAGGGCGGTAATTCACCCCTCCACTTT
NA,TRBD1,TRBV5-1,TRBJ1-1,CASSFWDRGLGAFF,TGCGCCAGCAGCTTCTGGGACAGGGGCCTGGGAGCTTTCTTT
NA,TRBD1,TRBV4-3,TRBJ2-5,CASSPGQGLETQYF,TGCGCCAGCAGCCCTGGACAGGGGCTGGAGACCCAGTACTTC
NA,TRBD1,TRBV7-8,TRBJ1-6,CASSLGQGFNSPLHF,TGTGCCAGCAGCCTAGGACAGGGTTTCAATTCACCCCTCCACTTT
NA,NA,TRBV7-2,TRBJ2-2,CASSPRWAGHSTGELFF,TGCGCCAGCAGCCCGAGGTGGGCGGGGCACTCTACCGGGGAGCTGTTTTTT
NA,TRBD2,TRBV6-6,TRBJ2-2,CASSTGGGTGELFF,TGTGCCAGCAGCACCGGGGGGGGAACCGGGGAGCTGTTTTTT
NA,NA,TRBV2,TRBJ1-5,CASSDPVTDNQPQHF,TGTGCCAGCAGTGACCCCGTGACAGATAATCAGCCCCAGCATTTT
few,TRBD1,TRBV6-4,TRBJ2-7,CADTTGWDEQYF,TGTGCCGATACGACAGGGTGGGACGAGCAGTACTTC
NA,NA,TRBV6-5,TRBJ2-2,CASSYGDIGDTGELFF,TGTGCCAGCAGTTACGGAGATATAGGGGACACCGGGGAGCTGTTTTTT
NA,NA,TRBV5-1,TRBJ1-2,CASSMGRDYGYTF,TGCGCCAGCAGCATGGGCAGGGACTATGGCTACACCTTC
NA,NA,TRBV28,TRBJ1-2,CASSLQGYGYTF,TGTGCCAGCAGTTTGCAGGGGTATGGCTACACCTTC
NA,TRBD1,TRBV7-9,TRBJ2-7,CASSSPLLYRQGEVYEQYF,TGTGCCAGCAGCTCACCCCTCTTATATAGACAGGGTGAAGTCTACGAGCAGTACTTC
NA,NA,TRBV11-3,TRBJ2-2,CASSSRGSWGTGELFF,TGTGCCAGCAGCTCTAGAGGGTCCTGGGGGACCGGGGAGCTGTTTTTT
NA,NA,TRBV7-9,TRBJ2-5,CASSLTAAQETQYF,TGTGCCAGCAGCTTGACAGCCGCCCAAGAGACCCAGTACTTC
NA,NA,TRBV7-2,TRBJ1-6,CASSLTVRGSQIPNSPLHF,TGTGCCAGCAGCTTAACGGTCCGGGGGTCACAGATCCCAAATTCACCCCTCCACTTT
NA,NA,TRBV6-5,TRBJ1-6,CASSSGGSSYNSPLHF,TGTGCCAGCAGTTCCGGGGGCAGCTCCTATAATTCACCCCTCCACTTT
once,TRBD1,TRBV27,TRBJ1-1,CASSSDRVAEAFF,TGTGCCAGCAGCTCGGACAGGGTCGCTGAAGCTTTCTTT
NA,TRBD1,TRBV19,TRBJ1-1,CASQFSGTVVTEAFF,TGTGCCAGTCAGTTCTCCGGGACAGTAGTAACTGAAGCTTTCTTT